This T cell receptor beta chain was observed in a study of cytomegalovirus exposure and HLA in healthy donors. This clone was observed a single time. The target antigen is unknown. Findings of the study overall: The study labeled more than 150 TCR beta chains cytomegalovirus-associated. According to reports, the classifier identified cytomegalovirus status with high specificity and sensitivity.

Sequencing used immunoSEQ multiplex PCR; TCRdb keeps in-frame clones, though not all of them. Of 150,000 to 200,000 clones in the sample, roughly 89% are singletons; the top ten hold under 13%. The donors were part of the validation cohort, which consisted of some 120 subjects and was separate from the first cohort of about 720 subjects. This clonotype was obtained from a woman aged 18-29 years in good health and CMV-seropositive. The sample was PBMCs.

This CDR3 is CAISESILAGNTGELFF. The CDR3, as DNA: TGTGCCATCAGTGAGTCGATACTAGCGGGGAACACCGGGGAGCTGTTTTTT. J is TRBJ2-2 and V is TRBV10-3; 9 nucleotides agree with TRBD2. CDR1 is ENHRY and CDR2 is SYGVKD in the germline V gene. Trimming cost V 0 bases and J 1 base; bases outside gene matches: 3. The CDR3 consists of 17 residues.